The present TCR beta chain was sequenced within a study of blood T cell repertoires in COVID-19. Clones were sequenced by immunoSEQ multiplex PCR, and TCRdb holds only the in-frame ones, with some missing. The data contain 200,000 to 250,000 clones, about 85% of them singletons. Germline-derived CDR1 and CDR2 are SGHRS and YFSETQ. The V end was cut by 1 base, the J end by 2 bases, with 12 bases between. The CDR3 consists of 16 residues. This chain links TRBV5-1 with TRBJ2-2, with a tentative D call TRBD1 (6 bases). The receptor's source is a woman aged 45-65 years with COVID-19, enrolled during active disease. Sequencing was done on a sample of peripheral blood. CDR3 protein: CASSLQGQGNTGELFF. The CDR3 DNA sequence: TGCGCCAGCAGCTTGCAGGGGCAGGGAAACACCGGGGAGCTGTTTTTT.